This TCR beta chain came from a study of cytomegalovirus exposure and HLA in healthy donors. Study details: Just over 80% of more than 300 genotyped donors fell in the Caucasian-associated ancestry cluster.

Amplification used 60 Vbeta primers and 13 Jbeta primers. Repertoires were generated with immunoSEQ multiplex PCR, while TCRdb's copy carries only in-frame clones and drops some. The repertoire holds under 150,000 clones, with over 75% as singletons. The sample holds a few counts of this clone. Its antigen is not known. The CDR3 has 14 residues. The V end lost 4 bases, the J end lost 8 bases, and 14 bases lay between the germline ends. From germline, CDR1 is SNHLY and CDR2 FYNNEI. The study, taken as a whole, reports: Cytomegalovirus association was listed for 164 TCR beta chains. More clonal expansion characterized HLA-associated TCR beta chains than equally common others in a later analysis.

The sequenced sample was PBMCs. The receptor's source is a woman aged 40-49 years in good health and CMV-seropositive. V is TRBV2 and J is TRBJ1-4; a possible D gene is TRBD1 (5 bases). The chain's CDR3 is CASSGTRGWEKLFF. The CDR3 DNA is TGTGCCAGCAGTGGGACTCGGGGGTGGGAAAAACTGTTTTTT.